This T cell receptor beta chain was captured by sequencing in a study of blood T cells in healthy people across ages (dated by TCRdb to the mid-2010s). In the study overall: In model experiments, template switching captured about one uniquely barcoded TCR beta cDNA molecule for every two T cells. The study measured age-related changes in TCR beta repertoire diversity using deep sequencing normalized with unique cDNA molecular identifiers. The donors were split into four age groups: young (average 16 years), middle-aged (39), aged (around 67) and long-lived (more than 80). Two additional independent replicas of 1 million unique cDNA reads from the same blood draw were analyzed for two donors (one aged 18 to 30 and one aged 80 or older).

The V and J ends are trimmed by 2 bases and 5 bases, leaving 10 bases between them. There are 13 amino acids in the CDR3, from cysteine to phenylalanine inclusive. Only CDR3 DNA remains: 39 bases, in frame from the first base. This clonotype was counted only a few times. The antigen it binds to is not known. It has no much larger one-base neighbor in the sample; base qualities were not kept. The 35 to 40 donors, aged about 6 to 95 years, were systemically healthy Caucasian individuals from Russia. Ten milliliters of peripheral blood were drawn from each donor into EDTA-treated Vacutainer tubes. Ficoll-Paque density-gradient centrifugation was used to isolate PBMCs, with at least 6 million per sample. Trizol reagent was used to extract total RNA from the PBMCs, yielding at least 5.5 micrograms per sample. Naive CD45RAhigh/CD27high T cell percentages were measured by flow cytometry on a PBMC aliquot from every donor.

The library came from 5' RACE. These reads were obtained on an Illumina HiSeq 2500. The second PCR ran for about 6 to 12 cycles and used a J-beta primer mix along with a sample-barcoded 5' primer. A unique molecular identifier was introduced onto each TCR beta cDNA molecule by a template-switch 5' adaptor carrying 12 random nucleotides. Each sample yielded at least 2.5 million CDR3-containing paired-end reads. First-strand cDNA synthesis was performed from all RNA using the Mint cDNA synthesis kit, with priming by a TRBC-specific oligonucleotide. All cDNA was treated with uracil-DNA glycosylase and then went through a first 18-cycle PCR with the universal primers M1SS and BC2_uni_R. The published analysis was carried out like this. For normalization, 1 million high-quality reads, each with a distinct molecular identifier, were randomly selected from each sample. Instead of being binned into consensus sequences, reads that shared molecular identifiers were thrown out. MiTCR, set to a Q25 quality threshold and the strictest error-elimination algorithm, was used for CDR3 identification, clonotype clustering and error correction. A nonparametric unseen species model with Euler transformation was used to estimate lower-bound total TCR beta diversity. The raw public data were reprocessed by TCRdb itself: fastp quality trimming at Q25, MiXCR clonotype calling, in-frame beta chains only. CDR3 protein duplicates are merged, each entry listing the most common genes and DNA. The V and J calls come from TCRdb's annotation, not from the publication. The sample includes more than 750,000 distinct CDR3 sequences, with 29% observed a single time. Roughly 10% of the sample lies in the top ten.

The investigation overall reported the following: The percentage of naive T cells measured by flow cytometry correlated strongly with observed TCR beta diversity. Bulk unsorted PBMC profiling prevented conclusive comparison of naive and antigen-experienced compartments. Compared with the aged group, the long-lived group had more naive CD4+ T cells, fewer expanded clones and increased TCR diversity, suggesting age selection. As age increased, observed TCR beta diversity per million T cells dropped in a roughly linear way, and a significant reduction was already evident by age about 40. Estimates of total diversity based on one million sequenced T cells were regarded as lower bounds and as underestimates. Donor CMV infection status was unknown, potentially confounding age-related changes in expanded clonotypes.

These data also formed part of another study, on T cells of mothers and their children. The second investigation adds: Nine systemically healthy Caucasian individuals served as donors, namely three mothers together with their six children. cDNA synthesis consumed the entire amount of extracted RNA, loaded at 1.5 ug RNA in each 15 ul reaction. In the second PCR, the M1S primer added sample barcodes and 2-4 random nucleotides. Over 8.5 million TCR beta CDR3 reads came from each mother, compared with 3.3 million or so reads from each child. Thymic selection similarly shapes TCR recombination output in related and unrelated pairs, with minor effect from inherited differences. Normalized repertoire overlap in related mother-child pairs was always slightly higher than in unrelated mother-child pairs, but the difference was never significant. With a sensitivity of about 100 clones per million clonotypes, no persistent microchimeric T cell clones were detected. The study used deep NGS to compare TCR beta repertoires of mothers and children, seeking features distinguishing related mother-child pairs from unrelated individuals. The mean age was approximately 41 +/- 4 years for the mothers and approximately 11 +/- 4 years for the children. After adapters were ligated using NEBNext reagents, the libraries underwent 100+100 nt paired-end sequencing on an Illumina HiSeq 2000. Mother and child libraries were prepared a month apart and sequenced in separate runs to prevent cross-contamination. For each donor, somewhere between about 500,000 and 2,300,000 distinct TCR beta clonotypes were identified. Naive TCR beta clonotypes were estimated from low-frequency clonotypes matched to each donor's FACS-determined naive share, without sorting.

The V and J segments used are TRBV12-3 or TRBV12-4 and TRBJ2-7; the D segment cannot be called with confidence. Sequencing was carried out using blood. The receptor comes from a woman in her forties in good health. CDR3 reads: CASSLRIKDEQYF. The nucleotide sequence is TGTGCCAGCAGTTTAAGGATCAAAGACGAGCAGTACTTC.